Presented here are 19 T cell receptor beta chains from one specimen sequenced in a study of blood T cells in healthy people across ages. With a J-beta primer mix and a sample-barcoded 5' primer, a second PCR ran about 7 to 11 cycles. TCRdb reprocessed the 5' RACE reads via MiXCR and lists one record per CDR3 protein. Here the sample spans 850,000 to 1,000,000 distinct CDR3 sequences, 51% being singletons. Input material: blood. The receptors here all came from a woman aged 60-70 years in good health.

This chain joins TRBV10-2 and TRBJ2-7; TRBD2 aligns across 9 bases. CDR1 is WSHSY, CDR2 SAAADI, per germline. V trimming: 0 bases; J trimming: 8 bases; junction bases outside the gene matches: 14. CDR3 size: 17 residues. The CDR3 DNA reads as TGCGCCAGCAGTGAGTCGCTGGAAGGGATACTAGCGGGCAAGCAGTACTTC. Its translation is CASSESLEGILAGKQYF.

As regards this clonotype: An end of the junction differs from the germline gene, which may be a read error. V usage is TRBV7-2 and J usage is TRBJ2-3; tentative D call: TRBD2 (5 bases). This CDR3 spans 15 amino acids. Germline CDR1 and CDR2: SGHTA and FQGNSA. The DNA for the CDR3 is TGTGCTAGCAGCTTAGACGGGAAGATCACAGATACGCAGTATTTT. Translating gives CASSLDGKITDTQYF.

The rearrangement uses TRBV28 and TRBJ2-1; TRBD2 aligns across 9 bases. Germline trimming cut 5 bases from V and 9 bases from J; bases unmatched to any gene: 11. The CDR3 consists of 15 residues. Germline assignment: CDR1 MDHEN and CDR2 SYDVKM. Written as DNA, the CDR3 is TGTGCCAGCAGTCCGACTAGCGGCCAATATGGTGAGCAGTTCTTC. Residues: CASSPTSGQYGEQFF.

The chain links TRBV5-1 to TRBJ2-1; 7 nucleotides line up with TRBD1. V shed 0 bases and J 4 bases; nucleotides not matched to a gene: 4. The length of the CDR3 is 15 residues. Germline V gene lookup returns CDR1 SGHRS and CDR2 YFSETQ. DNA of the CDR3: TGCGCCAGCAGCTTGGCAGGGACAGAATACAATGAGCAGTTCTTC. As protein: CASSLAGTEYNEQFF.

This clonotype was detected only a few times. The J gene is TRBJ2-3, the V gene TRBV28; D is ambiguous. Germline V gene data show CDR1 as MDHEN and CDR2 as SYDVKM. The CDR3 has 13 residues. Trimming pared 5 bases from V and 2 bases from J, leaving 8 bases between. The CDR3 loop is CASSRSFTDTQYF. The DNA for the CDR3 is TGTGCCAGCAGTCGCAGTTTCACAGATACGCAGTATTTT.

V is TRBV3-1 and J is TRBJ1-6; 7 bases are a match to TRBD1. With 7 bases clipped from V and 8 bases from J, the junction kept 5 bases outside the gene matches. The CDR3 totals 13 residues. The germline gives CDR1 LGHDT, CDR2 YNNKEL (reference sequence). This CDR3 is CASNDRADSPLHF. CDR3 nucleotides: TGTGCCAGCAACGACAGGGCGGATTCACCCCTCCACTTT.

The gene calls are TRBV20-1 and TRBJ1-2; maybe TRBD1 (6 bases). The CDR3 runs 16 residues. Germline V CDR1 and CDR2: DFQATT, SNEGSKA (reference sequence). V was pared by 5 bases and J by 1 base, with 20 bases between. CDR3 coding DNA: TGCAGTGCTGGCCGCCTGGGGACAAGGAGTAACTATGGCTACACCTTC. Translated: CSAGRLGTRSNYGYTF.

The rearrangement joins TRBV28 to TRBJ1-1; D remains unclear. The CDR3 sequence is 14 residues long. Per the germline V gene, CDR1 is MDHEN and CDR2 is SYDVKM. Trimming stripped 2 bases from V and 1 base from J, with 8 bases between. The CDR3 region has the DNA TGTGCCAGCAGTTTACTAGGTCCGAACACTGAAGCTTTCTTT. Amino acid sequence: CASSLLGPNTEAFF.

The V gene is TRBV20-1, the J gene TRBJ2-3; 9 bases fit TRBD2. This CDR3 is built from 14 residues. J was trimmed by 1 base and V by 5 bases; bases with no gene match: 4. CDR1 and CDR2 from the germline V gene are DFQATT and SNEGSKA (reference sequence). CDR3 loop: CSAHLAGRTDTQYF. The CDR3 DNA is TGCAGTGCTCATCTAGCGGGACGCACAGATACGCAGTATTTT.

The rearrangement uses TRBV15 and TRBJ2-3; D uncertain. Trimming left V 1 base short and J 8 bases short, with 10 bases between. Germline CDR1 LNHNV, CDR2 YYDKDF (reference sequence). The CDR3 totals 13 residues. The CDR3 DNA reads TGTGCCACCAGCAGAGTTTCCGTGGGTACGCAGTATTTT. It is translated as CATSRVSVGTQYF.

CDR3 in amino acids: CASYRGTQETQYF. In DNA form, the CDR3 reads TGCGCCAGCTATCGAGGTACCCAAGAGACCCAGTACTTC. This chain connects TRBV10-2 to TRBJ2-5; no clear D gene. This CDR3 has 13 amino acids. V dropped 8 bases and J dropped 1 base, with 11 bases sitting between them. CDR1 is WSHSY, CDR2 SAAADI, per germline.

The chain couples TRBV7-9 to TRBJ1-6; unclear D gene. The V end lost 1 base, the J end lost 7 bases, and 8 bases lay between the germline ends. Germline V gene data show CDR1 as SEHNR and CDR2 as FQNEAQ (reference sequence). The CDR3 spans 14 residues. CDR3 coding DNA: TGTGCCAGCAGCTTAGATCACCAAAATTCACCCCTCCACTTT. Translation: CASSLDHQNSPLHF.

The chain links TRBV7-9 to TRBJ2-4; possibly TRBD2 for D (6 bases). The V end lost 2 bases, the J end lost 6 bases, and 17 bases lay between the germline ends. In germline, CDR1 is SEHNR, CDR2 FQNEAQ (reference sequence). The CDR3 is 16 residues long. DNA of the CDR3: TGTGCCAGCAGCTTATTTGGCCCCCTCGGGGGAAACATTCAGTACTTC. It yields the protein CASSLFGPLGGNIQYF.

The chain uses TRBV27 and TRBJ2-3; D perhaps matches TRBD2 (6 bases). V was shortened by 5 bases and J by 4 bases, with 13 bases between the two germline ends. The CDR3 has 14 amino acids. Germline V CDR1 and CDR2: MNHEY, SMNVEV (reference sequence). The CDR3 region is CASSPGTLPDTQYF. CDR3 in DNA: TGTGCCAGCAGTCCCGGGACTCTCCCAGATACGCAGTATTTT.

This clonotype turned up a few times. The chain carries TRBV7-2 and TRBJ1-5, with D tentatively TRBD1 (6 bases). Trimming took 4 bases from V and 1 from J, leaving 14 bases between them. The CDR3 runs to 16 residues. The germline gives CDR1 SGHTA, CDR2 FQGNSA. The CDR3 DNA reads TGTGCCAGCAGCTCCGGCGGACAGAGAAGCAATCAGCCCCAGCATTTT. It is translated as CASSSGGQRSNQPQHF.

This clonotype occurred a few times. The chain links TRBV3-1 to TRBJ2-1; D unclear. The V and J ends lost 4 bases and 0 bases respectively, with 22 bases between them. This CDR3 comprises 19 residues. Germline CDR1 LGHDT, CDR2 YNNKEL (reference sequence). This CDR3 reads CASSRNSRAVYSSYNEQFF. In nucleotides, the CDR3 is TGTGCCAGCAGCCGGAACAGTCGGGCGGTTTATAGCTCCTACAATGAGCAGTTCTTC.

The gene calls are TRBV3-1 and TRBJ2-5; no definite D call. CDR3 size: 15 residues. V was pared by 3 bases and J by 4 bases, with 15 bases between. Germline lookup yields CDR1 LGHDT and CDR2 YNNKEL (reference sequence). For the CDR3, the DNA is TGTGCCAGCAGCCACCTTGACCTCGTAGGAGAGACCCAGTACTTC. Residues: CASSHLDLVGETQYF.

Comment on this clonotype: A much more abundant neighbour one base away suggests this may be a read error. This rearrangement joins TRBV15 to TRBJ2-7, with 10 bases lining up with TRBD1. The CDR3 is made up of 13 amino acids. J gave up 7 bases and V 6 bases, and 6 bases lay outside the gene matches. Germline V gene sequence: CDR1 LNHNV, CDR2 YYDKDF (reference sequence). The CDR3 DNA sequence: TGTGCCACCAGACCGACAGGGGGCGATGAGCAGTACTTC. This translates into CATRPTGGDEQYF.

V is TRBV7-2 and J is TRBJ2-3; TRBD2 matches at 8 bases. Per the germline V gene, CDR1 is SGHTA and CDR2 is FQGNSA. The CDR3 has 15 amino acids. V lost 6 bases to trimming and J lost 0 bases; unmatched junction nucleotides: 5. The CDR3 nucleotides read TGTGCCAGCAGTGATAGCGGGGCTAGCACAGATACGCAGTATTTT. This sequence encodes CASSDSGASTDTQYF.